This T cell receptor beta chain was sequenced for a study of read filtering for tumor transcriptome and immune sequencing. As for the study in general: Among patients, roughly 17 were male and about 15 female, aged about 45 to 85 (mean approximately 62). TCR-mapped reads were about 4.05 to 10.27 million with IR-seq versus 85 to 1273 with RNA-seq. Findings and caveats of the study: RNA-seq captured clonotypes less deeply and reliably than IR-seq.

Bone marrow was sampled from every patient at the time of active disease. The library was built from about 400 ng RNA with molecular barcoded adaptors for alpha/delta and beta/gamma chains. TCRdb itself ran the reads through MiXCR, one entry per CDR3 protein. The table has around 130,000 distinct CDR3 sequences, about 12% seen once. This clonotype appeared many times. Its antigen remains unknown. V lost 3 bases, J lost 5 bases, and 10 bases lay in between. The CDR3 has 12 residues. Germline V gene lookup returns CDR1 DFQATT and CDR2 SNEGSKA (reference sequence). This chain connects TRBV20-1 to TRBJ2-5; either TRBD1 or TRBD2 may fit D (5 bases each). The sequenced material came from a population of CD138-negative cells sorted from bone marrow. The sequence derives from a donor aged 40 or over with multiple myeloma. CDR3 protein: CSASMGDETQYF. The CDR3 nucleotides read TGCAGTGCTAGTATGGGGGATGAGACCCAGTACTTC.